This TCR beta chain was captured by sequencing in a study of cytomegalovirus exposure and HLA in healthy donors. In the PCR, 60 Vbeta and 13 Jbeta primers were used. The protocol was immunoSEQ multiplex PCR, while the TCRdb copy is restricted to in-frame clones and leaves out a portion. The data contain roughly 160,000 clones, roughly two thirds of them singletons. Comment on this clone: Antigen: not known.

General study findings and limits: DRB1 showed the most TCR associations and HLA-C the fewest in a later analysis, as rates varied by HLA locus. An analysis was carried out at a later point. It showed that HLA-associated TCR beta chains were more clonally expanded than equally common non-associated chains. Analysis performed later found about 17,000 TCR beta sequences associated with HLA alleles at 0.05 false discovery rate.

Though nominally healthy at sampling, donors likely had unrecorded immune exposures. Germline V CDR1 and CDR2: ENHRY, SYGVKD. The V segment lost 6 bases and the J segment 3 bases; nucleotides outside the gene matches: 4. The CDR3 contains 14 residues. This sequence joins TRBV10-3 and TRBJ2-1; 8 positions agree with TRBD2. The receptor was derived from a woman aged 25 to 39 in good health and CMV-seronegative. Sequenced sample: PBMCs. In DNA form, the CDR3 reads TGTGCCATCAGCCGGGGGGGAGACTACAATGAGCAGTTCTTC. Its protein product is CAISRGGDYNEQFF.